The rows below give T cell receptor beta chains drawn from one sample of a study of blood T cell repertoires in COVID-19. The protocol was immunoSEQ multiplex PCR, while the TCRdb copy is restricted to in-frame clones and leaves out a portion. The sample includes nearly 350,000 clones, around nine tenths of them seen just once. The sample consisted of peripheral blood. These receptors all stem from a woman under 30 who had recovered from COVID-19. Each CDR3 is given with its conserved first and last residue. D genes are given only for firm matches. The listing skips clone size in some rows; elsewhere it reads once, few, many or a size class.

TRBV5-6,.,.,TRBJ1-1,TGTGCCAGCAGGTTAAACAGGGTAGTGGTCACTGAAGCTTTCTTT,CASRLNRVVVTEAFF
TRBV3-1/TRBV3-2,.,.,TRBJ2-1,TGTGCCAGCAGCCTTTCCGGGGTCCAGTTCTTC,CASSLSGVQFF
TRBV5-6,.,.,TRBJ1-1,TGTGCCAGCAGCCCATTAGTTCGTCGGGGGAAGAACACTGAAGCTTTCTTT,CASSPLVRRGKNTEAFF
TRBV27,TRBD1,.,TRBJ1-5,TGTGCCAGCAGTATCCGACAGGGCCCGAATCAGCCCCAGCATTTT,CASSIRQGPNQPQHF
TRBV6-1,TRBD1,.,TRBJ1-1,TGTGCCAGCAGTGACAGGGGGCACACTGAAGCTTTCTTT,CASSDRGHTEAFF
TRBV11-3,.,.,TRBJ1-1,TGTGCCAGCAGCCCCAGCGGGACTGAAGCTTTCTTT,CASSPSGTEAFF
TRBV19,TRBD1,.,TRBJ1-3,TGTGCCAGTAGTGACAGGGTAGGAAACACCATATATTTT,CASSDRVGNTIYF
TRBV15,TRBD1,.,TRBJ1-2,TGTGCCACCAGCAGAGGGGGACAGGGCCTGGAACACTTC,CATSRGGQGLEHF
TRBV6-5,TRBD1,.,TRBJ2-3,TGTGCCAGCAGTTACCTAATTGGACAGGCAGATACGCAGTATTTT,CASSYLIGQADTQYF
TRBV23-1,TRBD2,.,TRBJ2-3,TGCGCCAGCAGTCAATCTAGCGGGAGCACAGATACGCAGTATTTT,CASSQSSGSTDTQYF
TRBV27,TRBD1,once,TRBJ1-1,TGTGCCAGCACAGAATTACAGGGGGGCACTGAAGCTTTCTTT,CASTELQGGTEAFF
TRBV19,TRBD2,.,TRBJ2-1,TGTGCCAGTAGTATGCGCGGGAGGGCCCCCCAATCTGAGCAGTTCTTC,CASSMRGRAPQSEQFF
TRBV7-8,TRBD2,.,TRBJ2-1,TGTGCCAGCAGCGCCCGACTAGCGGCTAACAATGAGCAGTTCTTC,CASSARLAANNEQFF
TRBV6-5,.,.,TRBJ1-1,TGTGCCAGCAGTTACTCGAAAATTGGGGGGGCCTTTGAAGCTTTCTTT,CASSYSKIGGAFEAFF
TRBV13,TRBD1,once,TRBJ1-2,TGTGCCAGCAGCTTATTAGGGTCATCCAAGACAGGGGAGTATGGCTACACCTTC,CASSLLGSSKTGEYGYTF
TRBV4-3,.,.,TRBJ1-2,TGCGCCAGCAGCCGACGACAGAACTATGGCTACACCTTC,CASSRRQNYGYTF
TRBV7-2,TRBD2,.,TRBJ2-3,TGTGCCAGCAGCTTCCCGAGCGGGAGTGTCGGTACAGATACGCAGTATTTT,CASSFPSGSVGTDTQYF
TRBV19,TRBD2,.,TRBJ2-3,TGTGCCAGTAGTATAGTGTTGGCGGGAGGGCTCCCAGATACGCAGTATTTT,CASSIVLAGGLPDTQYF
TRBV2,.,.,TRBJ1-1,TGTGCCAGCGGGGGTAGTAGTGCAGGGGACACTGAAGCTTTCTTT,CASGGSSAGDTEAFF
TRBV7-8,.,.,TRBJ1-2,TGTGCCAGCAGCCCGAGCGGCTGGAGAGACTATGGCTACACCTTC,CASSPSGWRDYGYTF
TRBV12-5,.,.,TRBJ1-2,TGTGCCAGTGGTCGTACACCGGGGGACGCGAGTTATGGCTACACCTTC,CASGRTPGDASYGYTF
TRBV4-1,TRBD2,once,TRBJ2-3,TGCGCCAGCAGCCATCAGGAACCCGGGCCGGGGACTAGCTCCCAAACAGATACGCAGTATTTT,CASSHQEPGPGTSSQTDTQYF
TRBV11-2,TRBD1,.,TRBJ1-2,TGTGCCAGCAGCTTAAGAGGGGACAGGGAGCCTTTCTATGGCTACACCTTC,CASSLRGDREPFYGYTF
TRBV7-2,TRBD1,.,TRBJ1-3,TGTGCCAGCAGCCGCCGGGACAGCTCTGGAAACACCATATATTTT,CASSRRDSSGNTIYF